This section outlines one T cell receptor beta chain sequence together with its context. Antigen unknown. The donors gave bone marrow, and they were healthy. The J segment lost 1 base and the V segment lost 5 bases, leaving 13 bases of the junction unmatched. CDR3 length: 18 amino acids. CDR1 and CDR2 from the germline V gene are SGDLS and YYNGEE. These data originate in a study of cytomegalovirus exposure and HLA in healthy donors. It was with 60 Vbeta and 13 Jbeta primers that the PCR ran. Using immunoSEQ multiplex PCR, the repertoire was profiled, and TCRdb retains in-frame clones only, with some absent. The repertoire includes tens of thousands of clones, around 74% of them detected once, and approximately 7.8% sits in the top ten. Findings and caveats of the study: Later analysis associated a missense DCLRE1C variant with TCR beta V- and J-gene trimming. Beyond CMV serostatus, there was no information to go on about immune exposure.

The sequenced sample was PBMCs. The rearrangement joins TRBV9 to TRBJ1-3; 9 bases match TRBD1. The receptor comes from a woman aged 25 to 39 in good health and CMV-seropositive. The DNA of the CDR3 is TGTGCCAGCAGGCGCGGAGGACAGGGGAGCTCGTCTGGAAACACCATATATTTT. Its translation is CASRRGGQGSSSGNTIYF.